Following are 10 T cell receptor beta chains from one sample sequenced in a study of early T cells in non-severe SARS-CoV-2 infection. Using its own MiXCR run on the 5' RACE reads, TCRdb lists one record per CDR3 protein. The sample lists 63,000 or so distinct CDR3 sequences; approximately 10% were seen once. The material was whole blood, obtained at baseline. The receptor set was obtained from an adult who was a healthcare worker with PCR-confirmed SARS-CoV-2 infection or an uninfected control (not recorded which).

This clonotype was seen at least ten times. The V call is TRBV5-6, the J call TRBJ1-3; a weak D match, TRBD1 (5 bases). Between the trimmed V and J ends, which lost 3 bases and 0 bases, there was a span of 10 bases. Germline-derived CDR1 and CDR2 are SGHDT and YYEEEE. The CDR3 is 15 amino acids. CDR3 residues: CASSSQDTSGNTIYF. CDR3 DNA: TGTGCCAGCAGCTCACAGGATACCTCTGGAAACACCATATATTTT.

This clonotype turned up a few times. J is TRBJ2-1 and V is TRBV5-6; 11 bases match TRBD1. Germline V gives CDR1 SGHDT, CDR2 YYEEEE. CDR3 size: 14 residues. V gave up 3 bases and J gave up 9 bases; unmatched junction bases: 5. The CDR3 nucleotides are TGTGCCAGCAGCTCGGGACAGGGGGTGGGTGAGCAGTTCTTC. It translates to CASSSGQGVGEQFF.

This clonotype has a handful of counts. V is TRBV4-1 and J is TRBJ2-3; TRBD2 might be the D (5 bases). V shed 0 bases and J shed 1 base, with 11 bases lying between them. Germline lookup yields CDR1 MGHRA and CDR2 YSYEKL. The CDR3 covers 16 residues. CDR3 nucleotides: TGCGCCAGCAGCCAAGAGGGTAGCGCCCGCACAGATACGCAGTATTTT. This codes for CASSQEGSARTDTQYF.

V gene TRBV14 combines with J gene TRBJ2-7, with 9 bases identical to TRBD1. Germline trimming cut 0 bases from V and 12 bases from J; bases unmatched to any gene: 6. Germline CDR1 SGHDN, CDR2 FVKESK. The CDR3 consists of 13 residues. This chain's CDR3 is CASSQDMWTGAYF. The CDR3 DNA follows: TGTGCCAGCAGCCAAGATATGTGGACAGGGGCGTACTTC.

This clonotype was counted ten times or more. V gene TRBV30 combines with J gene TRBJ1-1; a weak D match, TRBD1 (6 bases). Germline values: CDR1 GTSNPN, CDR2 SVGIG (reference sequence). V was pared by 0 bases and J by 7 bases, with 15 bases between. The CDR3 extends over 14 amino acids. The DNA for the CDR3 is TGTGCCTGGAGTGTATCCAGGGGACTTCTTGAAGCTTTCTTT. This translates into CAWSVSRGLLEAFF. The full variable domain, completed using reference TRBV30 and TRBJ1-1, is SQTIHQWPATLVQPVGSPLSLECTVEGTSNPNLYWYRQAAGRGLQLLFYSVGIGQISSEVPQNLSASRPQDRQFILSSKKLLLSDSGFYLCAWSVSRGLLEAFFGQGTRLTVV.

This clonotype was seen a handful of times. The chain has TRBV5-1 and TRBJ2-1; TRBD2 agrees at 7 bases. Losses at the gene ends were 1 base for V and 4 bases for J; bases not matched to a gene: 5. The CDR3 extends over 15 amino acids. The germline V gene has CDR1 SGHRS and CDR2 YFSETQ. Here the CDR3 DNA reads TGCGCCAGCAGCTTGTCTCTAGCGGAGTACAATGAGCAGTTCTTC. It is translated as CASSLSLAEYNEQFF.

This chain links TRBV7-2 with TRBJ2-3; D gene unclear. Trimming took 1 base from V and 1 from J, leaving 6 bases between them. The germline gives CDR1 SGHTA, CDR2 FQGNSA. CDR3 length equals 14 residues. The CDR3 loop is CASSLDYGTDTQYF. The CDR3 bases are TGTGCCAGCAGCTTAGATTACGGCACAGATACGCAGTATTTT.

This clonotype showed up just a few times. The rearrangement uses TRBV9 and TRBJ2-1, with 13 bases lining up with TRBD2. CDR3 length: 18 residues. After removal of 2 bases from V and 0 bases from J, the junction contained 5 bases not matched to a gene. Germline V gives CDR1 SGDLS, CDR2 YYNGEE. The chain's CDR3 is CASSVLTSGGSSYNEQFF. CDR3 DNA: TGTGCCAGCAGCGTTCTGACTAGCGGGGGGAGCTCCTACAATGAGCAGTTCTTC.

This rearrangement joins TRBV18 to TRBJ2-7; D is perhaps TRBD1 (5 bases). This CDR3 contains 15 residues. The ends were cut back, 3 bases at V and 3 bases at J, with 15 bases in the middle. Germline V CDR1 and CDR2: KGHSH, LQKENI. CDR3 sequence: CASSPLQGPVYEQYF. CDR3 sequence (DNA): TGTGCCAGCTCACCTTTGCAGGGTCCCGTCTACGAGCAGTACTTC. The variable domain in full, completed from reference TRBV18 and TRBJ2-7, reads NAGVMQNPRHLVRRRGQEARLRCSPMKGHSHVYWYRQLPEEGLKFMVYLQKENIIDESGMPKERFSAEFPKEGPSILRIQQVVRGDSAAYFCASSPLQGPVYEQYFGPGTRLTVT.

The chain carries TRBV5-1 and TRBJ2-3; D not resolved. Between the trimmed V and J ends, which lost 0 bases and 0 bases, there was a span of 8 bases. Germline CDR1 is SGHRS and CDR2 is YFSETQ. This CDR3 is built from 15 residues. CDR3 nucleotides: TGCGCCAGCAGCTTGGGTGCTACCAGCACAGATACGCAGTATTTT. Translation gives CASSLGATSTDTQYF.